Below, 12 T cell receptor beta chains from the same sample are listed, as sequenced in a study of blood T cell repertoires in COVID-19. Produced via immunoSEQ multiplex PCR; TCRdb's table is partial and in-frame only. The sample contains about 150,000 clones, around 90% of which appear only once. The sequenced sample was peripheral blood. These receptors originate from a man aged 60 to 75 with acute or convalescent COVID-19.

This chain connects TRBV7-7 to TRBJ2-1, with TRBD2 matching 10 bases. The junction had 5 bases not matched to a gene; V was cut back by 5 bases and J by 4 bases. Germline CDR1 and CDR2: SSHAT and FNYEAQ (reference sequence). The CDR3 sequence is 15 residues long. The CDR3 DNA sequence: TGTGCCAGCAGCCCCAGCGGGGGGGAGTACAATGAGCAGTTCTTC. As protein: CASSPSGGEYNEQFF.

V and J are TRBV2 and TRBJ1-4; D perhaps matches TRBD1 (6 bases). The CDR3 totals 15 residues. Trimming removed 2 bases from V and 7 bases from J, with 14 bases in between. Per the germline V gene, CDR1 is SNHLY and CDR2 is FYNNEI. In DNA, the CDR3 is TGTGCCAGCAGTGAATGGGGGGGGCCGAGTGAAAAACTGTTTTTT. It is translated as CASSEWGGPSEKLFF.

This chain joins TRBV30 and TRBJ1-3; D gene ambiguous. V dropped 2 bases and J dropped 0 bases, with 11 bases sitting between them. CDR1 is GTSNPN, CDR2 SVGIG, per germline (reference sequence). The CDR3 totals 15 residues. The CDR3 coding sequence is TGTGCCTGGAGTATACAACTACTCTCTGGAAACACCATATATTTT. It translates to CAWSIQLLSGNTIYF.

The chain carries TRBV3-1 (or the pseudogene TRBV3-2) and TRBJ2-7; 8 bases align to TRBD1. The CDR3 runs to 15 residues. The germline CDR1 and CDR2 sequences are LGHDT and YNNKEL (reference sequence). Unmatched junction bases numbered 5, after V lost 4 bases and J lost 0 bases. CDR3 amino acids: CASSRRTGSSYEQYF. As DNA, the CDR3 is TGTGCCAGCAGCCGCAGGACAGGGTCCTCCTACGAGCAGTACTTC.

V usage is TRBV7-9 and J usage is TRBJ2-1, with 7 bases identical to TRBD1. Germline assignment: CDR1 SEHNR and CDR2 FQNEAQ (reference sequence). This CDR3 spans 13 amino acids. With V trimmed by 7 bases and J by 7 bases, 7 bases remained unmatched. The CDR3 DNA is TGTGCCAGCACCGTTGGACAGGATAATGAGCAGTTCTTC. Translation gives CASTVGQDNEQFF.

This chain joins TRBV11-3 and TRBJ2-2; TRBD2 agrees at 8 bases. Germline V gene sequence: CDR1 SGHNT, CDR2 YENEEA. The CDR3 is 16 residues long. The V gene end was trimmed by 5 bases and the J gene end by 2 bases; junction bases not matched to a gene: 7. This CDR3 reads CASSPYGGGNTGELFF. The DNA for the CDR3 is TGTGCCAGCAGCCCCTACGGGGGGGGCAACACCGGGGAGCTGTTTTTT.

CDR3 coding DNA: TGCGCCACGCGGCAGGGCCCTAATTCACCCCTCCACTTT. This encodes CATRQGPNSPLHF. The chain recombines TRBV5-1 with TRBJ1-6, with D possibly matching TRBD1 (5 bases). V was cut by 9 bases and J by 6 bases, with 13 bases left in between. This CDR3 comprises 13 residues. Germline CDR1 reads SGHRS; CDR2 reads YFSETQ.

Turning to this clone: Within the sample, other DNA sequences also encode this same CDR3. The chain couples TRBV5-1 to TRBJ2-3, with 8 bases aligning to TRBD2. V trimming: 3 bases; J trimming: 3 bases; junction bases outside the gene matches: 6. The germline CDR1 and CDR2 sequences are SGHRS and YFSETQ. CDR3 length: 15 residues. The CDR3 sequence is CASSSGGAGTDTQYF. The CDR3 DNA reads as TGCGCCAGCAGCTCGGGGGGGGCCGGGACAGATACGCAGTATTTT. Using reference TRBV5-1 and TRBJ2-3 for the parts outside the CDR3, the full variable domain is KAGVTQTPRYLIKTRGQQVTLSCSPISGHRSVSWYQQTPGQGLQFLFEYFSETQRNKGNFPGRFSGRQFSNSRSEMNVSTLELGDSALYLCASSSGGAGTDTQYFGPGTRLTVL.

The CDR3 sequence: CASRALLAGTDTQYF. Written as DNA, the CDR3 is TGTGCCAGCAGAGCGCTCCTAGCGGGGACAGATACGCAGTATTTT. The rearrangement uses TRBV2 and TRBJ2-3, with TRBD2 matching over 9 bases. Germline V gene sequence: CDR1 SNHLY, CDR2 FYNNEI. This CDR3 comprises 15 residues. V trimming: 6 bases; J trimming: 3 bases; junction bases outside the gene matches: 7.

V and J are TRBV2 and TRBJ1-5, with TRBD1 identical over 9 bases. This CDR3 contains 14 residues. V shed 4 bases, J shed 6 bases, and the junction held 4 bases outside the gene matches. Germline V gene data show CDR1 as SNHLY and CDR2 as FYNNEI. The CDR3 reads CASSGDRGSQPQHF. CDR3 DNA sequence: TGTGCCAGCAGTGGCGACAGGGGGAGTCAGCCCCAGCATTTT.

This sequence joins TRBV6-5 and TRBJ2-5; tentative D call: TRBD1 (6 bases). The CDR3 length is 14 residues. Germline CDR1 and CDR2: MNHEY and SVGAGI. The V gene lost 8 bases and the J gene lost 1 base, with 14 bases spanning the gap. CDR3 nucleotide sequence: TGTGCCAGCGACCGTGGACAGTCCCAAGAGACCCAGTACTTC. Translating gives CASDRGQSQETQYF.

The genes are TRBV6-6 and TRBJ1-1, with TRBD1 as a possible D gene (5 bases). This CDR3 is 15 amino acids long. Germline loops: CDR1 MNHNY, CDR2 SVGAGI (reference sequence). V lost 8 bases, J lost 0 bases, and 16 bases lay in between. CDR3 protein: CASSPLSGVNTEAFF. The CDR3 DNA follows: TGTGCCAGCTCCCCCCTTTCGGGGGTGAACACTGAAGCTTTCTTT.